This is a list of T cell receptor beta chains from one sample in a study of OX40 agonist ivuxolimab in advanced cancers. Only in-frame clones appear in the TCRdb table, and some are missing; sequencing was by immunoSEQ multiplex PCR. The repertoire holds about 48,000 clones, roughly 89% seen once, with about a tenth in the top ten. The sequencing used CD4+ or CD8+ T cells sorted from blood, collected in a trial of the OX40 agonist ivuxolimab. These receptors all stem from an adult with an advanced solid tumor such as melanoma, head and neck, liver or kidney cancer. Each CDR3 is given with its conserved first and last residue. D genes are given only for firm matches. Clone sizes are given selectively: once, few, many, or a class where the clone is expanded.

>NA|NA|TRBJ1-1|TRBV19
TGTGCCAGTAGTACATGGACTCACACTGAAGCTTTCTTT
CASSTWTHTEAFF
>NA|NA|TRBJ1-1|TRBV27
TGTGCCAGCTCCCAGGTGGGGGCCCACACTGAAGCTTTCTTT
CASSQVGAHTEAFF
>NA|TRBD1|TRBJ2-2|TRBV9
TGTGCCAGCAGCGTCCGGGACAGGTCCTTGATCAACACCGGGGAGCTGTTTTTT
CASSVRDRSLINTGELFF
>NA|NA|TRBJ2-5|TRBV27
TGTGCCGCAACCTGGGCGACAGAGAAAGAGACCCAGTACTTC
CAATWATEKETQYF
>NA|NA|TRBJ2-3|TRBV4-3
TGCGCCAGCAGCCCCAACGGGGATAGCACAGATACGCAGTATTTT
CASSPNGDSTDTQYF
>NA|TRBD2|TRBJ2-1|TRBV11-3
TGTGCCAGCAGCTTTTTACGGCGGGAGGGAGGCGATGAGCAGTTCTTC
CASSFLRREGGDEQFF
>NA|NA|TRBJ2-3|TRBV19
TGTGCCAGTAGTACGAACTACGCTCTGCAGTATTTT
CASSTNYALQYF
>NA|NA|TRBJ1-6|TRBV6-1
TGTGCCAGCAGATCCGGGACGGAGAATTCACCCCTCCACTTT
CASRSGTENSPLHF
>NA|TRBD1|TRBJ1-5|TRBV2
TGTGCCGGCAGTCGGGACAGGGATTTCAGCAGCAATCAGCCCCAGCATTTT
CAGSRDRDFSSNQPQHF
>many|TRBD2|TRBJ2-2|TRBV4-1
TGCGCCAGCAGAGGGGAAGGGACTAGCGGGAGGGCCCATCCCGGGGAGCTGTTTTTT
CASRGEGTSGRAHPGELFF
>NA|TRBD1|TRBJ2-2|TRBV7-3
TGTGCCAGCAGATGGCCGGGACAGTCGAACACCGGGGAGCTGTTTTTT
CASRWPGQSNTGELFF
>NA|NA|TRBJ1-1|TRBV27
TGTGCCAGCAGTTTATCAGTGAGGACAGATCAAGCTTTCTTT
CASSLSVRTDQAFF
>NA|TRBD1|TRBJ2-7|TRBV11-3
TGTGCCAGCAGCCTCCGGACAGGTTTCGCCTACGAGCAGTACTTC
CASSLRTGFAYEQYF
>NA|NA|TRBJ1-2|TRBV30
TGTGCCTGTAAACCCCTTTTGGACAGCCCTAACTATGGCTACACCTTC
CACKPLLDSPNYGYTF
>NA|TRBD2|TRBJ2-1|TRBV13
TGTGCCAGCAGCTCAACGACTAGCGGGGGGGTAGGTGAGCAGTTCTTC
CASSSTTSGGVGEQFF
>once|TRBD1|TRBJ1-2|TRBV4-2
TGTGCCAGCAGCCAAGTTAGTGGGCTAGGACAGGGATTCGATGGCTACACCTTC
CASSQVSGLGQGFDGYTF
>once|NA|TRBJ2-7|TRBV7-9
TGTGCCAGCAGCTTATTCTCCGAGCAGTACTTC
CASSLFSEQYF
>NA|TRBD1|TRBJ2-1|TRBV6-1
TGTGCCAGCAGTGACAGGACAGGGGGCTGGGATGAGCAGTTCTTC
CASSDRTGGWDEQFF
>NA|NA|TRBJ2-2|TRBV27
TGTGCCAGCGGCACAGGTACGAACACCGGGGAGCTGTTTTTT
CASGTGTNTGELFF
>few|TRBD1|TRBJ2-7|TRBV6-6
TGTGCCAGCAACTCCGGGACAGGGAGGTCCTACGAGCAGTACTTC
CASNSGTGRSYEQYF
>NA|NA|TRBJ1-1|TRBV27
TGTGCCAGCAGTTTACTACGGGGCGAAGCTTTCTTT
CASSLLRGEAFF
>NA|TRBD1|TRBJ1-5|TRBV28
TGTGCCAGCAGTTTAACAGGGGCGGACAATCAGCCCCAGCATTTT
CASSLTGADNQPQHF
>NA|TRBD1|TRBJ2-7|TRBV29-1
TGCAGCGTGTCCCCCGGGACAGGGCCCTACGAGCAGTACTTC
CSVSPGTGPYEQYF